This note documents a single TCR beta chain sequence. The method was immunoSEQ multiplex PCR; TCRdb's version includes in-frame clones alone and lacks a portion of them. The table shows roughly 200,000 clones, with approximately 80% occurring only once. This sample is drawn from a study of blood T cell repertoires in COVID-19. The CDR3 loop spans 15 amino acids. Germline CDR1 reads MDHEN; CDR2 reads SYDVKM. J gave up 7 bases and V 4 bases, and 9 bases lay outside the gene matches. Followed over time, Seattle patients had been enrolled while infection was active. The chain employs TRBV28 and TRBJ1-5; 8 bases are a match to TRBD1. The receptor's source is a woman aged 40 to 55 with COVID-19, enrolled during active disease. The sequencing input was peripheral blood. CDR3 in DNA: TGTGCCAGCAGTTCTAGACCGGGACAGGAGCAGCCCCAGCATTTT. Encoded protein: CASSSRPGQEQPQHF.